The next 28 T cell receptor beta chains were all read from a single sample in a study of blood T cell repertoires in COVID-19 (dated by TCRdb to the early 2020s). Library construction relied on the immunoSEQ multiplex PCR assay. TCRdb's version of the immuneACCESS table is confined to in-frame rearrangements and falls short of the full clone set. An unresolved V gene accounts for under half of the shortfall where checked; the remainder is of unknown origin. In all, the sample holds some 220,000 clones, and 87% of those were seen once. Roughly 12% of the sample comes from the top ten. The source material was peripheral blood. The receptors come from a young woman who had recovered from COVID-19.

V gene TRBV5-6 combines with J gene TRBJ1-2; TRBD1 aligns across 8 bases. Germline loops: CDR1 SGHDT, CDR2 YYEEEE. V lost 0 bases and J lost 4; bases outside the gene matches: 2. This CDR3 spans 14 amino acids. This chain's CDR3 is CASSLGQGAYGYTF. The CDR3 DNA follows: TGTGCCAGCAGCTTGGGGCAGGGGGCCTATGGCTACACCTTC.

The sample holds one count of this clone. The chain employs TRBV11-1 and TRBJ2-7; 10 bases agree with TRBD2. The V and J ends lost 3 bases and 6 bases, in that order; junction bases with no gene match: 8. Per germline, CDR1 SGHAT and CDR2 FQDESV (reference sequence). This CDR3 region has 15 residues. CDR3 bases: TGTGCCAGCAGCTTCGGGCTAGCGGGAGAGGGCGAGCAGTACTTC. It specifies CASSFGLAGEGEQYF. The full variable domain, with the rest looked up from reference TRBV11-1 and TRBJ2-7, is EAEVAQSPRYKITEKSQAVAFWCDPISGHATLYWYRQILGQGPELLVQFQDESVVDDSQLPKDRFSAERLKGVDSTLKIQPAELGDSAMYLCASSFGLAGEGEQYFGPGTRLTVT.

J is TRBJ1-1 and V is TRBV5-6, with a tentative D call TRBD1 (6 bases). In germline, CDR1 is SGHDT, CDR2 YYEEEE. CDR3 size: 13 residues. V lost 2 bases and J 6 bases, leaving 11 bases between the germline ends. CDR3 in amino acids: CASSLSGVAEAFF. CDR3 nucleotides: TGTGCCAGCAGCTTATCAGGGGTTGCTGAAGCTTTCTTT.

The genes are TRBV5-1 and TRBJ1-5, with TRBD1 matching 7 bases. Germline-derived CDR1 and CDR2 are SGHRS and YFSETQ. The V and J ends lost 3 bases and 7 bases, in that order; junction bases with no gene match: 7. CDR3 length equals 14 residues. The CDR3 DNA follows: TGCGCCAGCAGCTCACAGGGGTTGGGGCAGCCCCAGCATTTT. As protein: CASSSQGLGQPQHF.

The chain links TRBV7-3 to TRBJ1-2; D perhaps matches TRBD1 (5 bases). The CDR3 has 17 residues. Germline assignment: CDR1 SGHTA and CDR2 FQGTGA. V was clipped by 4 bases and J by 0 bases, with 18 bases between them. The CDR3 loop is CASSSLRDWEANYGYTF. For the CDR3, the DNA is TGTGCCAGCAGCTCACTCCGGGACTGGGAAGCTAACTATGGCTACACCTTC. The whole variable domain, filled in from reference TRBV7-3 and TRBJ1-2, reads GAGVSQTPSNKVTEKGKYVELRCDPISGHTALYWYRQSLGQGPEFLIYFQGTGAADDSGLPNDRFFAVRPEGSVSTLKIQRTERGDSAVYLCASSSLRDWEANYGYTFGSGTRLTVV.

V and J are TRBV7-2 and TRBJ1-1; D might be TRBD1 (5 bases). CDR1 is SGHTA, CDR2 FQGNSA, per germline. V was trimmed by 4 bases and J by 10 bases, leaving 13 bases between them. The CDR3 runs 12 residues. CDR3 DNA: TGTGCCAGCAGCTGGACACCACCGACAGCTTTCTTT. Residues: CASSWTPPTAFF.

This sequence joins TRBV25-1 and TRBJ2-7, with TRBD2 matching 11 bases. CDR1 is MGHDK and CDR2 is SYGVNS in the germline V gene. The V segment lost 2 bases and the J segment 0 bases; nucleotides outside the gene matches: 6. The CDR3 runs 17 residues. CDR3: CASSELPSGRPSYEQYF. The CDR3 DNA follows: TGTGCCAGCAGTGAACTGCCTAGCGGGAGGCCCTCCTACGAGCAGTACTTC.

The V and J genes are TRBV4-1 and TRBJ1-1; 9 bases align to TRBD1. J was trimmed by 3 bases and V by 8 bases; bases with no gene match: 16. The length of the CDR3 is 17 residues. Germline CDR1 MGHRA, CDR2 YSYEKL. In DNA form, the CDR3 reads TGCGCCAGCCGCTACGGGACAGGGCGTAGTAAAGACACTGAAGCTTTCTTT. Protein product: CASRYGTGRSKDTEAFF.

The CDR3 sequence: CASSVGDKIQETQYF. The CDR3 DNA reads as TGCGCCAGCAGCGTAGGGGACAAGATCCAAGAGACCCAGTACTTC. The chain joins TRBV5-1 to TRBJ2-5; the D gene is possibly TRBD1 (6 bases). The germline V and J ends were trimmed by 4 bases and 1 base, with 14 bases remaining between them. The CDR3 consists of 15 residues. Germline lookup yields CDR1 SGHRS and CDR2 YFSETQ.

V usage is TRBV28 and J usage is TRBJ2-2; no clear D gene. CDR1 is MDHEN and CDR2 is SYDVKM in the germline V gene. Trimming cost V 6 bases and J 5 bases, with 13 bases left between them. This CDR3 has 14 residues. CDR3: CASRTIPQTGELFF. The CDR3 DNA reads TGTGCCAGCAGAACGATTCCACAAACCGGGGAGCTGTTTTTT.

V usage is TRBV7-3 and J usage is TRBJ2-5, with 9 bases fitting TRBD1. The V and J ends lost 4 bases and 4 bases, in that order; junction bases with no gene match: 7. Germline V lookup: CDR1 SGHTA, CDR2 FQGTGA. The CDR3 covers 15 residues. The CDR3 region has the DNA TGTGCCAGCAGCTCCTTCCCGGGACAGGGAGAGACCCAGTACTTC. The encoded protein is CASSSFPGQGETQYF.

This clone was recorded only once. The rearrangement links TRBV30 to TRBJ1-6, with D possibly TRBD1 on 6 matching bases. This CDR3 contains 13 residues. The germline CDR1 and CDR2 sequences are GTSNPN and SVGIG (reference sequence). V was trimmed by 3 bases and J by 6 bases, leaving 9 bases between them. This chain's CDR3 is CAWSEGGNSPLHF. The CDR3, as DNA: TGTGCCTGGAGCGAAGGGGGTAATTCACCCCTCCACTTT. Supplemented by reference TRBV30 and TRBJ1-6, the full variable domain reads SQTIHQWPATLVQPVGSPLSLECTVEGTSNPNLYWYRQAAGRGLQLLFYSVGIGQISSEVPQNLSASRPQDRQFILSSKKLLLSDSGFYLCAWSEGGNSPLHFGNGTRLTVT.

The chain links TRBV5-6 to TRBJ2-5; 8 nucleotides line up with TRBD1. Germline V CDR1 and CDR2: SGHDT, YYEEEE. V lost 0 bases and J lost 5; bases outside the gene matches: 6. The CDR3 runs 15 residues. CDR3 sequence reads: CASSLVRGLMETQYF. In DNA form, the CDR3 reads TGTGCCAGCAGCTTGGTCAGGGGGCTAATGGAGACCCAGTACTTC.

V and J are TRBV5-1 and TRBJ1-1; no definite D call. Germline assignment: CDR1 SGHRS and CDR2 YFSETQ. V lost 5 bases to trimming and J lost 0 bases, with 11 bases between them. The CDR3 is made up of 14 amino acids. The CDR3 DNA is TGCGCCAGCAGTTCAGTATCCATGAACACTGAAGCTTTCTTT. This sequence encodes CASSSVSMNTEAFF. Using reference TRBV5-1 and TRBJ1-1 for the parts outside the CDR3, the full variable domain is KAGVTQTPRYLIKTRGQQVTLSCSPISGHRSVSWYQQTPGQGLQFLFEYFSETQRNKGNFPGRFSGRQFSNSRSEMNVSTLELGDSALYLCASSSVSMNTEAFFGQGTRLTVV.

The chain uses TRBV28 and TRBJ1-5; D remains unclear. CDR3 length: 15 amino acids. Germline loops: CDR1 MDHEN, CDR2 SYDVKM. The ends were cut back, 2 bases at V and 0 bases at J, with 8 bases in the middle. CDR3 DNA: TGTGCCAGCAGTTTAATAGAATATAGCAATCAGCCCCAGCATTTT. Translating it yields CASSLIEYSNQPQHF.

This chain links TRBV4-1 with TRBJ2-7; 9 bases map to TRBD2. The CDR3 is 16 residues long. Looked up from germline, CDR1 is MGHRA and CDR2 is YSYEKL. V gave up 1 base and J gave up 3 bases; unmatched junction bases: 7. In nucleotides, the CDR3 is TGCGCCAGCAGCCAAGCAGCTAGCGGGACGATCTACGAGCAGTACTTC. This encodes CASSQAASGTIYEQYF.

The rearrangement joins TRBV3-1 (or the pseudogene TRBV3-2) to TRBJ2-1, with 10 bases matching TRBD2. Germline-derived CDR1 and CDR2 are LGHDT and YNNKEL (reference sequence). This CDR3 has 12 amino acids. Germline trimming cut 1 base from V and 14 bases from J; bases unmatched to any gene: 2. In nucleotides, the CDR3 is TGTGCCAGCAGCCAAGGGCTAGCGGGGGAGTTCTTC. Protein product: CASSQGLAGEFF.

This chain links TRBV9 with TRBJ2-5, with D perhaps matching TRBD1 (6 bases). Trimming took 4 bases from V and 2 from J, leaving 12 bases between them. CDR1 is SGDLS, CDR2 YYNGEE, per germline. This CDR3 spans 14 amino acids. Written as DNA, the CDR3 is TGTGCCAGCAGCCTCGGGACACTACAAGAGACCCAGTACTTC. Encoded protein: CASSLGTLQETQYF.

This clone came up a few times. The J gene is TRBJ1-1, the V gene TRBV9, with D possibly TRBD1 on 6 matching bases. Trimming shortened V by 1 base and J by 5 bases, and 12 bases separated the two germline ends. Germline CDR1 is SGDLS and CDR2 is YYNGEE. The CDR3 covers 14 residues. The CDR3 DNA follows: TGTGCCAGCAGCGTAACAGGGAGTGGGACTGAAGCTTTCTTT. Its translation: CASSVTGSGTEAFF.

The chain is built from TRBV19 and TRBJ1-1; a possible D gene is TRBD1 (5 bases). This CDR3 comprises 17 residues. V was shortened by 0 bases and J by 3 bases, with 17 bases between the two germline ends. Germline V CDR1 and CDR2: LNHDA, SQIVND (reference sequence). The CDR3 sequence: CASSIDKRRVGYTEAFF. The CDR3 bases are TGTGCCAGTAGTATAGATAAACGCAGGGTGGGATACACTGAAGCTTTCTTT.

V is TRBV29-1 and J is TRBJ1-2; 7 bases map to TRBD1. CDR1 is SQVTM, CDR2 ANQGSEA, per germline. This CDR3 is 13 amino acids long. J gave up 2 bases and V 2 bases, and 2 bases lay outside the gene matches. DNA of the CDR3: TGCAGCGTTGAAAGGGGGCAGAACTATGGCTACACCTTC. Protein product: CSVERGQNYGYTF.

This clone appeared once. The chain joins TRBV28 to TRBJ1-1; no reliable D call. Germline V CDR1 and CDR2: MDHEN, SYDVKM. The V end was cut by 2 bases, the J end by 4 bases, with 14 bases between. The CDR3 sequence is 15 residues long. CDR3 bases: TGTGCCAGCAGTTTACTGGAAGGTCGCGGCACTGAAGCTTTCTTT. Protein sequence: CASSLLEGRGTEAFF.

This rearrangement joins TRBV7-5 to TRBJ1-5; the D call of TRBD1 is as the table states it, not checked on the DNA. TRBV7-5 is deemed a pseudogene. This CDR3 is built from 21 residues. The CDR3 protein is CARLYQGRETGGARITQPQHF. The CDR3 DNA follows: TGTGCCAGATTGTACCAGGGACGGGAAACAGGGGGCGCGAGGATTACTCAGCCCCAGCATTTT.

The V call is TRBV6-5, the J call TRBJ2-7, with a weak D call TRBD1 (5 bases). Between the trimmed V and J ends, which lost 9 bases and 5 bases, there was a span of 11 bases. Germline V gene lookup returns CDR1 MNHEY and CDR2 SVGAGI. This CDR3 spans 11 amino acids. CDR3: CASNQGNEQYF. DNA of the CDR3: TGTGCCAGTAATCAGGGTAACGAGCAGTACTTC.

The genes are TRBV3-1 (or the pseudogene TRBV3-2) and TRBJ2-7, with D unresolved. Deletions cut 5 bases from V and 0 bases from J, with 8 bases between. The CDR3 is 13 amino acids. The V gene's germline CDR1 is LGHDT and CDR2 YNNKEL (reference sequence). This CDR3 is CASSMGSSYEQYF. The CDR3 coding sequence is TGTGCCAGCAGCATGGGCTCCTCCTACGAGCAGTACTTC.

This clone showed up just once. The chain is built from TRBV9 and TRBJ1-1; 7 nucleotides align to TRBD1. J gave up 0 bases and V 3 bases, and 2 bases lay outside the gene matches. The CDR3 covers 14 residues. Germline loops: CDR1 SGDLS, CDR2 YYNGEE. CDR3 nucleotide sequence: TGTGCCAGCAGCGACGGGACAGTGAACACTGAAGCTTTCTTT. Protein: CASSDGTVNTEAFF.

The rearrangement uses TRBV7-8 and TRBJ1-6, with 8 bases matching TRBD1. V lost 7 bases, J lost 7 bases, and 9 bases stayed unmatched. The germline gives CDR1 SGHVS, CDR2 FQNEAQ. The CDR3 spans 15 residues. CDR3 DNA: TGTGCCAGCACCGAAAGGACAGGGCGAAATTCACCCCTCCACTTT. It translates to CASTERTGRNSPLHF.

This clone was seen once. This rearrangement joins TRBV4-1 to TRBJ2-2, with 7 bases lining up with TRBD2. The CDR3 is made up of 15 amino acids. V dropped 4 bases and J dropped 7; count of bases not matched to a gene: 9. From germline, CDR1 is MGHRA and CDR2 YSYEKL. The CDR3 is CASSLGGGPVGELFF. The DNA for the CDR3 is TGCGCCAGCAGCCTTGGGGGAGGGCCTGTCGGGGAGCTGTTTTTT.